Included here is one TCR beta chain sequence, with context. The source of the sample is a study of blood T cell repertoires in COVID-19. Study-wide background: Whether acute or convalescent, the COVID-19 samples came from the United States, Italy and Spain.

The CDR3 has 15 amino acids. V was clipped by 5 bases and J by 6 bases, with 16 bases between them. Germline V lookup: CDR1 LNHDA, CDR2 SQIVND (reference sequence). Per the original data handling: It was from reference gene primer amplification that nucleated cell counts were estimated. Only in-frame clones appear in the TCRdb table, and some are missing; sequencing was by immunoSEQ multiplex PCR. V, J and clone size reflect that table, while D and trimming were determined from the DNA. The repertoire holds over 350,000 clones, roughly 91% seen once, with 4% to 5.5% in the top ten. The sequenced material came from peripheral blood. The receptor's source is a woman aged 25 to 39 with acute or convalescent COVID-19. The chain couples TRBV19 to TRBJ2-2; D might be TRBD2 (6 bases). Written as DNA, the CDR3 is TGTGCCAGTAGTCGACCGGGACTCCTGGCCGGGGAGCTGTTTTTT. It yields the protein CASSRPGLLAGELFF.